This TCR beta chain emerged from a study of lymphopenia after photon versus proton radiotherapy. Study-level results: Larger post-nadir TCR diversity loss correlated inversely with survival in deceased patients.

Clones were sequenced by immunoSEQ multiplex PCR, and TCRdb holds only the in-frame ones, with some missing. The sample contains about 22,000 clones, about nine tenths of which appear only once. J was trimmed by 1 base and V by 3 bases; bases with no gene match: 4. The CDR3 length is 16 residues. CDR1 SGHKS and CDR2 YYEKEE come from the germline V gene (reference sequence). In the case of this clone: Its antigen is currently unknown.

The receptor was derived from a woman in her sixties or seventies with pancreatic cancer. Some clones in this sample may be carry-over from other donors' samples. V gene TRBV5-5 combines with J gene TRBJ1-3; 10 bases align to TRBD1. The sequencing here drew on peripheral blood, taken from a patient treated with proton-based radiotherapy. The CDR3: CASSSDRGLSGNTIYF. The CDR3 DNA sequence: TGTGCCAGCAGCTCCGACAGGGGGCTGTCTGGAAACACCATATATTTT. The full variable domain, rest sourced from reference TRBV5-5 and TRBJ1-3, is DAGVTQSPTHLIKTRGQQVTLRCSPISGHKSVSWYQQVLGQGPQFIFQYYEKEERGRGNFPDRFSARQFPNYSSELNVNALLLGDSALYLCASSSDRGLSGNTIYFGEGSWLTVV.